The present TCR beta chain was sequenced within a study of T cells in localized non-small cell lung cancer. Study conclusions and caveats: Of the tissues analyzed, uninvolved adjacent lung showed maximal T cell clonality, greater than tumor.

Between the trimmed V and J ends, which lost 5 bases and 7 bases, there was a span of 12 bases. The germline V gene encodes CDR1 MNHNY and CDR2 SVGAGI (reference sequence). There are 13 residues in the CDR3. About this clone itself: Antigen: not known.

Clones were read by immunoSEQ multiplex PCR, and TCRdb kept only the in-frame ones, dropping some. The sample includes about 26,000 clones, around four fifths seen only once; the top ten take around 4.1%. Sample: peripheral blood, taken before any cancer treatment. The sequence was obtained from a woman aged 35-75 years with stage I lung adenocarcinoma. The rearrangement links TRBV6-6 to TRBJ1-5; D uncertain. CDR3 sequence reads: CASSTLPEQPQHF. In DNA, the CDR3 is TGTGCCAGCAGTACCCTCCCGGAACAGCCCCAGCATTTT.